The source of this TCR beta chain is a study of Ad26.COV2.S vaccination and SARS-CoV-2 variants. On the study more broadly: The study gave Ad26.COV2.S intramuscularly, once or twice 56 days apart.

Remarks on this clone: Antigen: not known.

Treatment in this sample: some 20 received Ad26.COV2.S at low or high dose, single or two shots; about 5 received placebo; per-sample allocation not given. Sampling was done on day 63 after the first vaccine or placebo injection. The table came from immunoSEQ multiplex PCR; TCRdb's copy has only in-frame clones and leaves some out. Of 350,000 to 450,000 clones in the sample, approximately 91% were seen once. Study outcomes and limitations: Responses of T cells in total may have been underestimated by the TCR breadth and depth analyses. Vaccinees and placebo recipients showed similar non-spike TCR breadth. There was reportedly substantial breadth in spike-specific CD8+ and CD4+ T cell responses after vaccination.

Per the germline V gene, CDR1 is SNHLY and CDR2 is FYNNEI. The CDR3 loop spans 13 amino acids. V was pared by 6 bases and J by 2 bases, with 10 bases between. The chain combines TRBV2 with TRBJ2-5; a possible D gene is TRBD2 (6 bases). The sample was peripheral blood, taken in a trial of Ad26.COV2.S vaccine versus placebo. The clonotype was recovered from a person aged 18 to 65 who received the Ad26.COV2.S COVID-19 vaccine or a placebo. The CDR3: CASRTTRQETQYF. In nucleotides, the CDR3 is TGTGCCAGCAGGACGACTAGACAAGAGACCCAGTACTTC.